This T cell receptor (beta chain) was captured by sequencing in a study of regulatory T cells in long-lasting Graves disease (dated by TCRdb to 2020 to 2023). With respect to the entire study: Antithyroid drugs had been taken for less than 3 months by newly diagnosed Graves' disease patients. A total of around 35 samples were covered by TCR sequencing, comprising roughly 13 persistent and around 20 newly diagnosed Graves' disease patients. This study used TCR sequencing and RNA sequencing of peripheral blood to compare persistent Graves' disease patients against newly diagnosed Graves' disease patients. The study was conducted in China and was registered as a clinical trial. The paper as a whole reports these results and caveats: Persistent patients shared more public clonotypes among themselves (more than 2,500) than newly diagnosed patients did (more than 950). Because the primary lesion, thyroid tissue, could not be accessed, the study looked at peripheral blood alone. Sequencing and analysis were limited to the TCR beta chain. Persistent Graves' disease patients showed lower TCR Shannon entropy and fewer highly expanded clones than newly diagnosed patients, suggesting clonal expansion. Persistent disease showed preferential use of TRBV28, TRBJ1-2 and TRBJ2-5, whereas newly diagnosed disease favored TRBV20-1 and TRBJ2-1. The small sample size was acknowledged by the authors as a limitation that may reduce accuracy.

Interpreted using the paper, the time point label stands for: newly diagnosed GD, antithyroid drugs for less than 3 months. For both TCR sequencing and RNA sequencing, RNA was extracted from PBMCs using TRIzol. Graves' disease was diagnosed according to American Thyroid Association guidelines. The patients came from an endocrinology department in Xi'an, China. Each patient gave around 9 milliliters of peripheral blood, collected in an EDTA anticoagulant tube. Ficoll Paque Plus density gradient separation was used to isolate PBMCs, and no additional T cell sorting was done. RNA quality was checked with an Agilent 2100 Bioanalyzer and agarose gel, and concentration with a NanoDrop 2000. V and J lose 1 base and 4 bases, and a span of 14 bases separates them. CDR1 and CDR2 are drawn from the germline V gene (reference sequence): DFQATT, SNEGSKA. The CDR3 spans 14 residues, from the cysteine through the phenylalanine. Only CDR3 DNA is held: 42 bases, read in frame from base 1.

The library was made by multiplex PCR. Sequenced using an Illumina HiSeq 4000. To build TCR beta libraries, CDR3 regions were amplified by Arm-PCR using iRepertoire HTBI primers. Before sequencing, the PCR products underwent gel purification. The source study handled its data this way. Across samples, roughly 60 TRBV and roughly 15 TRBJ segments were identified and used for gene usage analysis of CDR3 amino acid clonotypes. Filtered high-quality paired reads were merged into contigs using COPE and FqMerger. Contigs were aligned with BLAST to IMGT TRBV, TRBD and TRBJ reference genes, and CDR3 was defined per IMGT. Any clonotype with a frequency above 0.1% was counted as a highly expanded clone. Repertoire diversity was measured by Shannon entropy, and V-J evenness by the Gini coefficient. Clonotypes shared by more than one individual were considered public. TCRdb handled the public reads itself, with Q25 trimming in fastp and clone calling in MiXCR, and kept productive beta chains. Each entry merges the rows of one CDR3 protein and shows their most common DNA and genes. What appears here as the V and J calls and clone size reflects TCRdb's work, not the paper's. Counted in this sample were 350,000 to 400,000 distinct CDR3 sequences; roughly 15% of them appeared once. 20% to 25% of the sample is in the top ten clones.

This clonotype appeared a few times. This receptor's antigen is unknown. This may be a read error, as it is one base from a much larger clone. This same sample was also taken into another study, of T cells in Graves' hyperthyroidism and ophthalmopathy. As that second paper reports: Graves' hyperthyroidism was defined as stable when no progression to ophthalmopathy occurred over 18 months of follow-up. Hyperthyroidism patients were aged 18 to 65 years and newly diagnosed, with disease duration of less than 2 months. Any patient with an uncontrolled infection, another autoimmune disease, pregnancy or lactation was excluded. Clinical symptoms, serum thyroxine and TRAb, thyroid ultrasound, and orbital computed tomography formed the basis for the diagnoses. The first round of RT-PCR for the TCR CDR3 was performed with the HTBI primer set and the Qiagen OneStep RT-PCR kit. Most expanded thyroid clonotypes (frequency above 0.001) were also found in blood, which suggests that blood repertoires may mirror thyroid immune responses. A 13 V-J signature model separated ophthalmopathy from stable hyperthyroidism, with just over 85% sensitivity and roughly 82% specificity in cross-validation and 80%/75% in testing. In validation, progression to ophthalmopathy was predicted by the model with 70.59% sensitivity and roughly 72% specificity, a median of 6.5 months before onset. To identify TCR V-J signatures that set the groups apart, the researchers used a discovery cohort of about a hundred patients, made up of fewer than 50 with Graves' ophthalmopathy and about 55 with stable Graves' hyperthyroidism. Prospective prediction of ophthalmopathy was tested in an independent validation cohort consisting of 18 hyperthyroidism patients and over 15 patients who later progressed to ophthalmopathy. For training and testing, the 110 or so patients in the discovery cohort were randomly divided in a 7:3 ratio. The study also compared thyroid tissue and blood T-cell repertoires from 6 or 7 Graves' hyperthyroidism patients. Following sampling, methimazole starting at 30 mg daily was given to hyperthyroidism patients, and high-dose intravenous methylprednisolone was given to ophthalmopathy patients. Libraries were constructed in a second round of multiplex PCR, after which size selection and purification were performed. Sequencing of the libraries was done on an Illumina HiSeq2000 using paired-end 100 bp reads. Raw data were processed with SOAPnuke, discarding reads with adapters, uncalled bases, mean Phred below 15, or no exact constant-primer or identifier match. High-quality paired reads were merged with COPE v1.2.5, and unique nucleotide sequences were defined as clonotypes. MiTCR v1.1 was used to align the clonotypes against IMGT TRBV, TRBD and TRBJ reference segments. The analysis included only V-J combinations with a frequency above 0.0001, which together covered more than 99% of the repertoires. A TCS score was defined as the ratio of F50 (clonal expansion) to E x V (chaos), with BLOSUM62-based TCRdist applied between CDR3 peptides within each V-J. Welch's t-statistics and random forest reduced roughly 500 V-J features to under 15, which were used in a naive Bayes classifier (R e1071). No statistical method was used to fix the sample size in advance, and group allocation was not hidden from the investigators. The paper reports TCR Vbeta CDR3 sequencing of more than 120 peripheral blood samples: approximately 41 ophthalmopathy, roughly 74 hyperthyroidism and around 17 progressor patients.

This sample comprised peripheral blood mononuclear cells (PBMCs), obtained at new diagnosis, from a patient treated with antithyroid drugs. The clonotype was recovered from a woman in her late teens or twenties with Graves disease. Donor details come from another sample of the same person, matched by shared clones. The V and J segments used are TRBV20-1 and TRBJ2-7; a tentative D call is TRBD1 (6 bases match). Read as DNA, the sequence is TGCAGTGCTAGAGTGGGGCAGGGGACATACGAGCAGTACTTC. Translated, it reads CSARVGQGTYEQYF.